This T cell receptor beta chain was obtained from a study of OX40 agonist ivuxolimab in advanced cancers. Regarding the research as a whole: Ivuxolimab was an agonistic, fully human IgG2 monoclonal antibody directed against OX40 (CD134), a costimulatory receptor. Intravenous ivuxolimab was administered to patients every 2 weeks at six dose levels: 0.01, 0.1, 0.3, 1.5, 3 and 10 mg/kg. Of the roughly 54 patients in dose escalation, about 20 had hepatocellular carcinoma, some 15 had melanoma, 9 had renal cell carcinoma and 9 had head and neck cancer. In the dose-escalation cohort, approximately 82% of patients were male, and the mean age was roughly 60 years with a range of 23 to 79. Patients were allowed to have had prior anti-PD-1, anti-PD-L1 or anti-CTLA-4 therapy, and 40% to 45% of the dose-escalation patients had previously received checkpoint inhibitors. Three dose-escalation patients achieved partial responses, one with hepatocellular carcinoma and two with cutaneous melanoma. Peripheral TCRbeta sequencing aimed to test whether ivuxolimab altered TCR sequence diversity and caused clonal T-cell expansion. The paper reports the monotherapy dose-escalation portion (N of about 54 patients) of the phase I ivuxolimab trial.

V and J are truncated by 5 bases and 6 bases respectively, leaving an intervening sequence of 10 bases. Including cysteine and phenylalanine, the CDR3 has 12 amino acids. The entry retains the CDR3 DNA only, 36 bases that are in frame from base 1. Sequences KGHSH (CDR1) and LQKENI (CDR2) are obtained from the germline V gene. The trial excluded patients who had a history of autoimmune disease or were on systemic immunosuppression. Peripheral blood for TCR sequencing was drawn from every dose cohort at baseline, at cycle 4 day 1 and at cycle 7 day 1. Samples came from an open-label, multicenter, first-in-human phase I dose-escalation trial of ivuxolimab. Adults with locally advanced or metastatic melanoma, renal cell carcinoma, hepatocellular carcinoma or head and neck squamous cell carcinoma were enrolled in the trial. Before TCR sequencing, CD4+ T cells and CD8+ T cells were sorted from peripheral blood as separate populations.

Genomic DNA was isolated from the sorted cells so that the TCRbeta CDR3 region could be sequenced. The immunoSEQ Assay was used for sequencing of TCRbeta CDR3 regions. Drawn from immuneACCESS, this table holds only the in-frame rearrangements with V and J called that TCRdb kept. Clones are partly lost; checked studies trace under half to an unresolved V gene and leave the rest unexplained. Across this sample there are over 45,000 clones, with 79% seen only once. Of the sample, more than 0.9% falls within the top ten clones. Comment on this clone: Which antigen it targets is not known. Per-base quality was not reported, and no clone a single base away is much larger than it.

Results and caveats for the whole study, not just this receptor: Low levels of normalized T-cell clonal expansion were also seen in some patients who did not respond. After ivuxolimab, CD8+ T cells had more expanded clones than CD4+ T cells on average. In the 0.1-3.0 mg/kg groups, partial responders had among the lowest normalized peripheral clonal expansion, particularly in CD8+ T cells. Clonal expansion of both CD4+ and CD8+ blood T cells was observed from baseline to week 6 at doses 0.1 to 3.0 mg/kg. The antigen specificity of the peripheral T cells that underwent clonal expansion was not determined.

The chain is encoded by TRBV18 joined to TRBJ1-1, with no D gene named confidently. The TCR sequence derives from an adult with an advanced solid tumor such as melanoma, head and neck, liver or kidney cancer. The input for sequencing was CD4+ or CD8+ T cells sorted from blood, taken in a trial of the OX40 agonist ivuxolimab. The CDR3: CASSVRGSEAFF. The nucleotides read TGTGCCAGCTCAGTACGAGGGTCTGAAGCTTTCTTT.